One sample yielded the 27 T cell receptor beta chains listed below, sequenced in a study of shared clonotypes between healthy human individuals. Measured with immunoSEQ multiplex PCR; TCRdb has only the in-frame clones, and not every one. This table has roughly 2,300,000 clones, around 93% appearing once. The sample was naive CD4+ T cells from PBMCs. Stated subset: CD45RA+ positively selected. All receptors derive from a man aged 18 to 30 in good health. Some clones in this sample may be carry-over from other donors' samples.

V and J are TRBV10-3 and TRBJ1-5; D remains unclear. CDR3 size: 18 residues. CDR1 is ENHRY, CDR2 SYGVKD, per germline. Trimming cost V 0 bases and J 1 base, with 16 bases left between them. For the CDR3, the DNA is TGTGCCATCAGTGAGTCCCCGAGATCGTCGGGGAGCAATCAGCCCCAGCATTTT. This encodes CAISESPRSSGSNQPQHF.

The rearrangement uses TRBV5-1 and TRBJ2-5; 9 nucleotides agree with TRBD2. V shed 0 bases and J 5 bases; nucleotides not matched to a gene: 5. There are 15 residues in the CDR3. The germline gives CDR1 SGHRS, CDR2 YFSETQ. CDR3 region: CASSLGAGGPETQYF. The CDR3 nucleotides read TGCGCCAGCAGCTTGGGGGCGGGAGGGCCGGAGACCCAGTACTTC. The variable domain in full, with the rest retrieved from reference TRBV5-1 and TRBJ2-5, is KAGVTQTPRYLIKTRGQQVTLSCSPISGHRSVSWYQQTPGQGLQFLFEYFSETQRNKGNFPGRFSGRQFSNSRSEMNVSTLELGDSALYLCASSLGAGGPETQYFGPGTRLLVL.

The chain couples TRBV9 to TRBJ2-1, with 8 nucleotides matching TRBD1. CDR3 length equals 16 residues. J gave up 5 bases and V 5 bases, and 12 bases lay outside the gene matches. Germline CDR1 and CDR2: SGDLS and YYNGEE. CDR3 nucleotides: TGTGCCAGCAGGGGGGGACCGGGACAGGCCAACAATGAGCAGTTCTTC. Encoded protein: CASRGGPGQANNEQFF.

In this sample, this clone turned up once. This chain uses TRBV6-5 with TRBJ2-5; D possibly matches TRBD1 or TRBD2 (5 bases each). CDR1 is MNHEY and CDR2 is SVGAGI in the germline V gene. Trimming pared 7 bases from V and 6 bases from J, leaving 15 bases between. The CDR3 has 13 residues. CDR3 sequence (DNA): TGTGCCAGCACCTATGGTCAGGGACAGACCCAGTACTTC. Translation: CASTYGQGQTQYF.

The V gene is TRBV20-1, the J gene TRBJ2-4; D remains unclear. Germline-derived CDR1 and CDR2 are DFQATT and SNEGSKA (reference sequence). Trimming stripped 2 bases from V and 7 bases from J, with 6 bases between. CDR3 length: 11 amino acids. The CDR3 DNA reads as TGCAGTGCTAGACTGAAGAACATTCAGTACTTC. Translated, it gives CSARLKNIQYF.

The gene calls are TRBV19 and TRBJ2-4, with D perhaps matching TRBD2 (6 bases). The germline V gene encodes CDR1 LNHDA and CDR2 SQIVND (reference sequence). The CDR3 runs to 14 residues. V was shortened by 3 bases and J by 8 bases, with 14 bases between the two germline ends. CDR3 bases: TGTGCCAGTAGTATGACTCACCGGGACTACATTCAGTACTTC. Its protein is CASSMTHRDYIQYF.

This clone was counted a few times. This chain links TRBV2 with TRBJ1-5; 8 bases are a match to TRBD1. The CDR3 length is 14 residues. Trimming at V came to 5 bases and at J to 7 bases, leaving 7 bases not matched to a gene. The germline gives CDR1 SNHLY, CDR2 FYNNEI. The CDR3 loop reads CASSPGTGVQPQHF. CDR3 DNA sequence: TGTGCCAGCAGTCCCGGGACAGGCGTCCAGCCCCAGCATTTT.

The chain has TRBV4-1 and TRBJ2-7; possible D gene TRBD1, 5 bases. The length of the CDR3 is 13 residues. V lost 6 bases and J 6 bases, leaving 15 bases between the germline ends. Germline lookup yields CDR1 MGHRA and CDR2 YSYEKL. The DNA for the CDR3 is TGCGCCAGCAGTCCAGTGGGGCTGAGCGAGCAGTACTTC. Protein product: CASSPVGLSEQYF.

This chain uses TRBV11-2 with TRBJ2-7, with TRBD2 matching over 10 bases. The germline CDR1 and CDR2 sequences are SGHAT and FQNNGV. The ends lost 3 bases at V and 0 bases at J; junction bases unmatched: 5. This CDR3 comprises 16 residues. DNA for the CDR3: TGTGCCAGCAGCTTCTCGGGACTAGCGATCTCCTACGAGCAGTACTTC. It encodes CASSFSGLAISYEQYF. Complete variable domain (other parts from reference TRBV11-2 and TRBJ2-7): EAGVAQSPRYKIIEKRQSVAFWCNPISGHATLYWYQQILGQGPKLLIQFQNNGVVDDSQLPKDRFSAERLKGVDSTLKIQPAKLEDSAVYLCASSFSGLAISYEQYFGPGTRLTVT.

The chain carries TRBV5-1 and TRBJ2-1; 7 positions match TRBD2. Germline assignment: CDR1 SGHRS and CDR2 YFSETQ. The CDR3 is made up of 15 amino acids. The ends lost 2 bases at V and 6 bases at J; junction bases unmatched: 8. CDR3 bases: TGCGCCAGCAGCTTTGACAGCGGGACGACCAATGAGCAGTTCTTC. Translated, it gives CASSFDSGTTNEQFF.

J is TRBJ2-5 and V is TRBV14, with TRBD2 as a possible D gene (6 bases). The V and J ends lost 5 bases and 5 bases respectively, with 24 bases between them. This CDR3 is 17 amino acids long. CDR1 and CDR2 from the germline V gene are SGHDN and FVKESK. CDR3 in amino acids: CASSISIAAGFPETQYF. The CDR3 DNA reads TGTGCCAGCAGCATCTCCATTGCAGCGGGCTTCCCCGAGACCCAGTACTTC.

The CDR3 region has the DNA TGTGCCAGCAGCCCCCGTGGTAGCGGGAGGGCTGAGCAGTTCTTC. It translates to CASSPRGSGRAEQFF. V gene TRBV9 combines with J gene TRBJ2-1; TRBD2 matches at 11 bases. The germline CDR1 and CDR2 sequences are SGDLS and YYNGEE. Trimming took 4 bases from V and 9 from J; bases not matched to a gene: 9. CDR3 size: 15 residues.

The genes are TRBV18 and TRBJ2-5, with 8 bases fitting TRBD2. The germline V gene encodes CDR1 KGHSH and CDR2 LQKENI. V was pared by 3 bases and J by 4 bases, with 22 bases of the junction left unmatched. The CDR3 runs 20 residues. The CDR3 nucleotides are TGTGCCAGCTCACCGACTAGCGAAGGGGGAGTCGTCGTTAGTAGAGAGACCCAGTACTTC. It yields the protein CASSPTSEGGVVVSRETQYF. The whole variable domain, remainder taken from reference TRBV18 and TRBJ2-5, is NAGVMQNPRHLVRRRGQEARLRCSPMKGHSHVYWYRQLPEEGLKFMVYLQKENIIDESGMPKERFSAEFPKEGPSILRIQQVVRGDSAAYFCASSPTSEGGVVVSRETQYFGPGTRLLVL.

This clone appeared a single time. V and J are TRBV30 and TRBJ2-1; 12 bases agree with TRBD2. Per germline, CDR1 GTSNPN and CDR2 SVGIG (reference sequence). The CDR3 runs to 20 residues. Germline trimming cut 2 bases from V and 0 bases from J; bases unmatched to any gene: 14. The CDR3 here is CAWSPTPSGRAQSSYNEQFF. The CDR3 DNA reads TGTGCCTGGAGTCCTACCCCTAGCGGGAGGGCCCAGAGCTCCTACAATGAGCAGTTCTTC.

The gene calls are TRBV5-4 and TRBJ2-5; 10 positions agree with TRBD2. Trimming removed 4 bases from V and 4 bases from J; junction bases left unmatched: 10. This CDR3 is built from 16 residues. Germline V CDR1 and CDR2: SGHNT, YYREEE (reference sequence). The CDR3: CASSQAQAGGLETQYF. For the CDR3, the DNA is TGTGCCAGCAGCCAGGCACAAGCGGGAGGGTTAGAGACCCAGTACTTC.

Comment on this clone: Distinct nucleotide sequences in the sample also encode this CDR3. The chain employs TRBV5-1 and TRBJ2-1; D perhaps matches TRBD2 (6 bases). The CDR3 length is 15 residues. The V and J ends lost 0 bases and 4 bases respectively, with 11 bases between them. CDR1 SGHRS and CDR2 YFSETQ come from the germline V gene. In DNA, the CDR3 is TGCGCCAGCAGCTTGGGGGACTCGGCTTACAATGAGCAGTTCTTC. Protein product: CASSLGDSAYNEQFF. The entire variable domain, with the rest obtained from reference TRBV5-1 and TRBJ2-1, is as follows: KAGVTQTPRYLIKTRGQQVTLSCSPISGHRSVSWYQQTPGQGLQFLFEYFSETQRNKGNFPGRFSGRQFSNSRSEMNVSTLELGDSALYLCASSLGDSAYNEQFFGPGTRLTVL.

Written as DNA, the CDR3 is TGTGCCAGCAGTCCGGGGACTAGTGTGGTCTACGAGCAGTACTTC. This gives the protein CASSPGTSVVYEQYF. The genes are TRBV28 and TRBJ2-7, with 8 bases aligning to TRBD2. The J segment lost 3 bases and the V segment lost 5 bases, leaving 9 bases of the junction unmatched. Germline V CDR1 and CDR2: MDHEN, SYDVKM. The CDR3 is 15 amino acids.

The DNA of the CDR3 is TGTGCCAGCAGCAATCCCGACTGGCGCGGGGGGACCTTCCGTGAGCAGTTCTTC. Translated: CASSNPDWRGGTFREQFF. This chain connects TRBV7-6 to TRBJ2-1; TRBD2 matches 8 bases. The CDR3 runs to 18 residues. CDR1 SGHVS and CDR2 FNYEAQ come from the germline V gene. Losses at the gene ends were 5 bases for V and 9 bases for J; bases not matched to a gene: 21.

CDR3 in DNA: TGTGCCAGCAGCTCAGGGACAGTCTACGAGCAGTACTTC. Translated, it gives CASSSGTVYEQYF. The chain employs TRBV13 and TRBJ2-7, with 7 nucleotides matching TRBD1. Germline V CDR1 and CDR2: PRHDT, FYEKMQ (reference sequence). The CDR3 has 13 residues. Trimming at V came to 4 bases and at J to 3 bases, leaving 3 bases not matched to a gene. Variable domain in full (rest from reference TRBV13 and TRBJ2-7): AAGVIQSPRHLIKEKRETATLKCYPIPRHDTVYWYQQGPGQDPQFLISFYEKMQSDKGSIPDRFSAQQFSDYHSELNMSSLELGDSALYFCASSSGTVYEQYFGPGTRLTVT.

This clone was recorded only once. Here the CDR3 reads CASSSQGASGYTF. CDR3 DNA: TGTGCCAGCAGTTCACAGGGGGCGTCTGGCTACACCTTC. The chain uses TRBV28 and TRBJ1-2; TRBD1 matches 9 bases. This CDR3 has 13 amino acids. J was trimmed by 7 bases and V by 4 bases; bases with no gene match: 4. The germline V gene encodes CDR1 MDHEN and CDR2 SYDVKM.

The rearrangement joins TRBV14 to TRBJ2-1; a weak D match, TRBD2 (6 bases). CDR3 length: 15 amino acids. Germline CDR1 reads SGHDN; CDR2 reads FVKESK. V dropped 2 bases and J dropped 7 bases, with 15 bases sitting between them. DNA of the CDR3: TGTGCCAGCAGCCAAACCGGGGCTGGGGGGAATGAGCAGTTCTTC. This gives the protein CASSQTGAGGNEQFF.

This chain links TRBV18 with TRBJ2-1; 9 nucleotides align to TRBD2. CDR1 and CDR2 from the germline V gene are KGHSH and LQKENI. The junction had 9 bases not matched to a gene; V was cut back by 2 bases and J by 4 bases. This CDR3 has 17 amino acids. CDR3 amino acids: CASSPSLAGGKYNEQFF. CDR3 coding DNA: TGTGCCAGCTCACCAAGTCTTGCGGGAGGGAAGTACAATGAGCAGTTCTTC.

The chain employs TRBV6-6 and TRBJ1-2, with D perhaps matching TRBD1 (5 bases). The CDR3 has 15 amino acids. CDR1 and CDR2 from the germline V gene are MNHNY and SVGAGI (reference sequence). V was shortened by 3 bases and J by 3 bases, with 14 bases between the two germline ends. The CDR3 coding sequence is TGTGCCAGCAGTTATAATGTTGACAGTCACTATGGCTACACCTTC. Translating gives CASSYNVDSHYGYTF.

J is TRBJ2-3 and V is TRBV7-9, with D tentatively TRBD1 or TRBD2 (5 bases each). The CDR3 runs to 17 residues. Germline V gene data show CDR1 as SEHNR and CDR2 as FQNEAQ (reference sequence). V gave up 2 bases and J gave up 6 bases, with 21 bases separating them. The CDR3 here is CASSLYSSGTQVDTQYF. DNA of the CDR3: TGTGCCAGCAGCTTATACTCCTCCGGGACCCAAGTGGATACGCAGTATTTT.

The rearrangement uses TRBV28 and TRBJ1-2; no definite D call. CDR1 is MDHEN, CDR2 SYDVKM, per germline. The length of the CDR3 is 13 residues. The germline V and J ends were trimmed by 5 bases and 7 bases, with 14 bases remaining between them. CDR3 sequence (DNA): TGTGCCAGCAGTCTCGGGGTTCTCGGTGGCTACACCTTC. Translated, it gives CASSLGVLGGYTF.

The chain has TRBV28 and TRBJ2-2; maybe TRBD2 (6 bases). V shed 2 bases and J shed 0 bases, with 22 bases lying between them. This CDR3 spans 20 amino acids. CDR1 and CDR2 (germline): MDHEN, SYDVKM. The CDR3: CASSLRRFKMGRTNTGELFF. CDR3 bases: TGTGCCAGCAGTTTACGTCGCTTCAAGATGGGGAGGACGAACACCGGGGAGCTGTTTTTT.

The chain has TRBV4-1 and TRBJ2-7, with D hard to call. The CDR3 loop spans 19 amino acids. V was clipped by 0 bases and J by 0 bases, with 21 bases between them. The germline V gene encodes CDR1 MGHRA and CDR2 YSYEKL. DNA for the CDR3: TGCGCCAGCAGCCAAGATCCCCTGATGATTGGTCCTAACTCCTACGAGCAGTACTTC. Residues: CASSQDPLMIGPNSYEQYF.